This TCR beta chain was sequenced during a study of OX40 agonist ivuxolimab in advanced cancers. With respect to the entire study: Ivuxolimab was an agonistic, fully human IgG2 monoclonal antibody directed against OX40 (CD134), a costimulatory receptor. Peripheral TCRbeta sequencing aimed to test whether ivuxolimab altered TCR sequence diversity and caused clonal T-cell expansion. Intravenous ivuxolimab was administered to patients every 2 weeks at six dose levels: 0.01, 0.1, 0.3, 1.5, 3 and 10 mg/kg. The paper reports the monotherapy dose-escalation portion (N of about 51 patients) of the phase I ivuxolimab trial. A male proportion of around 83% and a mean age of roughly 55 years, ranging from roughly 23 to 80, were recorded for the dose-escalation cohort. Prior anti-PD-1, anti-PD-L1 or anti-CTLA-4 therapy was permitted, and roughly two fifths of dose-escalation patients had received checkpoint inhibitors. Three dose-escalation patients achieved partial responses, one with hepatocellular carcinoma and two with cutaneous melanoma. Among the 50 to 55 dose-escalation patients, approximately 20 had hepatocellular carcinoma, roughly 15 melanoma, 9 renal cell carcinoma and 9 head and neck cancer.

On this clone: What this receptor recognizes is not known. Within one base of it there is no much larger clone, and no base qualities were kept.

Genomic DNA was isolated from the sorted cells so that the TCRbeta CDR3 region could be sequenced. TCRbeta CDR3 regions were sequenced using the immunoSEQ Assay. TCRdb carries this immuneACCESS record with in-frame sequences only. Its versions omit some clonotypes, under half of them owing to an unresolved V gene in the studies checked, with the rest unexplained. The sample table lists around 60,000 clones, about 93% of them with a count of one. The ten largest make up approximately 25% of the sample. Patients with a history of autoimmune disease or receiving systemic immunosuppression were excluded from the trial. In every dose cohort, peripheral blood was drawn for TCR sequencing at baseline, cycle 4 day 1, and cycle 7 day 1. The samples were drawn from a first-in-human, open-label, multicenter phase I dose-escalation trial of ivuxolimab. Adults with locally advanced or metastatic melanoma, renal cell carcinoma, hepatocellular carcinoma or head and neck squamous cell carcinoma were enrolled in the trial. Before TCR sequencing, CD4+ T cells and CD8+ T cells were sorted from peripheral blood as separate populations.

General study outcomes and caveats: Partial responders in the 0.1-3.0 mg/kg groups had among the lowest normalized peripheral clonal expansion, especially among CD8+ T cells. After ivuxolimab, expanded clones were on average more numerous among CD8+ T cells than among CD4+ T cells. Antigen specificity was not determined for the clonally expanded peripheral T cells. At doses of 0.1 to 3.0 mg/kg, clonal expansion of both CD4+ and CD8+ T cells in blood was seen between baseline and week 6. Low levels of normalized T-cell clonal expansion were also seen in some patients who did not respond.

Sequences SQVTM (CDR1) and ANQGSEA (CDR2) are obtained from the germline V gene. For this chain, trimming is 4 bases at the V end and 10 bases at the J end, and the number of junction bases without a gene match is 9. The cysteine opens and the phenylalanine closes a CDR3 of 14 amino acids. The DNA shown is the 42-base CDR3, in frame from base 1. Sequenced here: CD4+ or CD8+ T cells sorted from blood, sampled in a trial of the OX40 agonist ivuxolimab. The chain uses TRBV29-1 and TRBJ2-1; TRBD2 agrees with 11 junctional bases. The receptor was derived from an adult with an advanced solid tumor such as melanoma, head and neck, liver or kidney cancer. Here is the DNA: TGCAGCGTTGGGTTAGCGGGAGGGCCAACCGAGCAGTTCTTC. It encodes CSVGLAGGPTEQFF.